The 15 T cell receptor beta chains below come from one sample, sequenced in a study of CD8+ T cells in alopecia areata. Extraction and reverse transcription of RNA yielded cDNA as the sequencing template. The data were produced by immunoSEQ multiplex PCR, yet TCRdb's version contains in-frame clones alone and is incomplete. The table lists 200,000 to 250,000 clones, roughly two thirds of them singletons. The input for sequencing was CD4+ T cells sorted from blood, taken at week 0. The receptors stem from a human donor with alopecia areata.

The chain couples TRBV30 to TRBJ2-2; D remains ambiguous. V was pared by 2 bases and J by 4 bases, with 11 bases between. Germline CDR1 GTSNPN, CDR2 SVGIG (reference sequence). The CDR3 runs 14 residues. Here the CDR3 reads CAWSPPSFTGELFF. In nucleotides, the CDR3 is TGTGCCTGGAGTCCCCCCTCATTCACCGGGGAGCTGTTTTTT.

The V call is TRBV29-1, the J call TRBJ1-3, with 12 bases lining up with TRBD1. The CDR3 is 14 residues long. The V and J ends lost 7 bases and 2 bases, in that order; junction bases with no gene match: 3. Germline loops: CDR1 SQVTM, CDR2 ANQGSEA. Here the CDR3 DNA reads TGCAGCGCCCGGGACAGGGGGCCTGGAAACACCATATATTTT. Its translation is CSARDRGPGNTIYF.

J is TRBJ1-2 and V is TRBV2; the D is unclear. V dropped 8 bases and J dropped 2 bases, with 9 bases sitting between them. The CDR3 totals 12 residues. Germline CDR1 reads SNHLY; CDR2 reads FYNNEI. The CDR3 DNA reads TGTGCCAGCGGAGGGATCAACTATGGCTACACCTTC. Translated, it gives CASGGINYGYTF. The full variable domain, in which reference TRBV2 and TRBJ1-2 provide the parts outside the CDR3, is EPEVTQTPSHQVTQMGQEVILRCVPISNHLYFYWYRQILGQKVEFLVSFYNNEISEKSEIFDDQFSVERPDGSNFTLKIRSTKLEDSAMYFCASGGINYGYTFGSGTRLTVV.

The V call is TRBV11-2, the J call TRBJ2-2; tentative D call: TRBD2 (6 bases). Trimming removed 5 bases from V and 1 base from J, with 11 bases in between. The CDR3 runs 15 residues. Germline loops: CDR1 SGHAT, CDR2 FQNNGV. The CDR3 nucleotides are TGTGCCAGCAGCCCGGGACTCCTGAACACCGGGGAGCTGTTTTTT. As protein: CASSPGLLNTGELFF.

The chain has TRBV16 and TRBJ2-5; D gene uncertain. Germline V CDR1 and CDR2: KGHSY, FQNENV. Trimming shortened V by 1 base and J by 4 bases, and 4 bases separated the two germline ends. This CDR3 has 12 residues. CDR3 sequence reads: CASSQWGETQYF. Written as DNA, the CDR3 is TGTGCCAGCAGCCAATGGGGAGAGACCCAGTACTTC.

The CDR3 DNA sequence: TGTGCCAGCAGCGTAGGACAGGCCCCCTCGCCCCAGCATTTT. Its translation: CASSVGQAPSPQHF. V gene TRBV9 combines with J gene TRBJ1-5; a weak D match, TRBD1 (6 bases). Germline V gene data show CDR1 as SGDLS and CDR2 as YYNGEE. The CDR3 spans 14 residues. V was clipped by 0 bases and J by 9 bases, with 13 bases between them.

This clone was recorded a few times. The rearrangement joins TRBV5-1 to TRBJ2-1; TRBD1 might be the D (6 bases). The germline V gene has CDR1 SGHRS and CDR2 YFSETQ. The V and J ends lost 1 base and 6 bases respectively, with 11 bases between them. CDR3 size: 14 residues. This CDR3 reads CASSLHTGRNEQFF. The DNA of the CDR3 is TGCGCCAGCAGCTTGCATACAGGGCGCAATGAGCAGTTCTTC.

The chain carries TRBV9 and TRBJ2-5; TRBD1 matches at 9 bases. Germline V lookup: CDR1 SGDLS, CDR2 YYNGEE. CDR3 length equals 20 residues. V shed 3 bases, J shed 8 bases, and the junction held 26 bases outside the gene matches. CDR3 in DNA: TGTGCCAGCAGCGCCAACTCCAAGGACAGGGGCCTCCTTTTTTTTGACACCCAGTACTTC. Translation gives CASSANSKDRGLLFFDTQYF.

This sequence joins TRBV6-4 and TRBJ2-3; 10 bases fit TRBD1. CDR1 and CDR2 from the germline V gene are MRHNA and SNTAGT. The CDR3 is made up of 14 amino acids. The trim removed 5 bases at V and 6 bases at J, leaving 5 bases unmatched. The CDR3 sequence: CASSFGTGDDTQYF. The CDR3 DNA follows: TGTGCCAGCAGTTTCGGGACAGGGGACGATACGCAGTATTTT.

Concerning this clone: Additional DNA sequences in this sample encode the identical CDR3. The rearrangement joins TRBV18 to TRBJ2-5; unclear D gene. V lost 3 bases and J lost 2, with 4 bases in between. The CDR3 covers 12 residues. Looked up from germline, CDR1 is KGHSH and CDR2 is LQKENI. The CDR3 is CASSPSQETQYF. The CDR3 DNA reads as TGTGCCAGCTCACCTTCGCAAGAGACCCAGTACTTC.

J is TRBJ2-7 and V is TRBV15, with 9 bases identical to TRBD1. Germline loops: CDR1 LNHNV, CDR2 YYDKDF (reference sequence). CDR3 length: 15 residues. Trimming removed 1 base from V and 3 bases from J; junction bases left unmatched: 4. CDR3 in DNA: TGTGCCACCAGCAGAGGCGGGACAGGGATCTACGAGCAGTACTTC. This codes for CATSRGGTGIYEQYF. The full variable domain, with the rest looked up from reference TRBV15 and TRBJ2-7, is DAMVIQNPRYQVTQFGKPVTLSCSQTLNHNVMYWYQQKSSQAPKLLFHYYDKDFNNEADTPDNFQSRRPNTSFCFLDIRSPGLGDTAMYLCATSRGGTGIYEQYFGPGTRLTVT.

The rearrangement links TRBV30 to TRBJ2-2; unclear D gene. V was clipped by 5 bases and J by 0 bases, with 16 bases between them. The CDR3 has 16 amino acids. Germline CDR1 reads GTSNPN; CDR2 reads SVGIG (reference sequence). The chain's CDR3 is CAWARAVGANTGELFF. In DNA, the CDR3 is TGTGCCTGGGCCCGAGCTGTCGGTGCGAACACCGGGGAGCTGTTTTTT.

V and J are TRBV11-3 and TRBJ2-7; the match to TRBD1 covers 9 bases. V shed 5 bases and J 3 bases; nucleotides not matched to a gene: 2. There are 13 residues in the CDR3. The germline V gene encodes CDR1 SGHNT and CDR2 YENEEA. The CDR3, as DNA: TGTGCCAGCAGCGCGGGACAGGGCTACGAGCAGTACTTC. Protein: CASSAGQGYEQYF.

This chain uses TRBV25-1 with TRBJ2-2, with TRBD2 as a possible D gene (5 bases). V lost 3 bases, J lost 8 bases, and 10 bases lay in between. Germline CDR1 is MGHDK and CDR2 is SYGVNS. The CDR3 spans 13 residues. This CDR3 is CASSDSGLGELFF. The CDR3 DNA reads TGTGCCAGCAGTGATTCGGGGTTGGGGGAGCTGTTTTTT.

V usage is TRBV4-2 and J usage is TRBJ2-1; 7 bases line up with TRBD2. CDR1 and CDR2 from the germline V gene are LGHNA and YNFKEQ. V shed 0 bases and J 2 bases; nucleotides not matched to a gene: 4. This CDR3 is built from 16 residues. Written as DNA, the CDR3 is TGTGCCAGCAGCCAAGATTTACGGGGGGCCTACAATGAGCAGTTCTTC. Its protein product is CASSQDLRGAYNEQFF.